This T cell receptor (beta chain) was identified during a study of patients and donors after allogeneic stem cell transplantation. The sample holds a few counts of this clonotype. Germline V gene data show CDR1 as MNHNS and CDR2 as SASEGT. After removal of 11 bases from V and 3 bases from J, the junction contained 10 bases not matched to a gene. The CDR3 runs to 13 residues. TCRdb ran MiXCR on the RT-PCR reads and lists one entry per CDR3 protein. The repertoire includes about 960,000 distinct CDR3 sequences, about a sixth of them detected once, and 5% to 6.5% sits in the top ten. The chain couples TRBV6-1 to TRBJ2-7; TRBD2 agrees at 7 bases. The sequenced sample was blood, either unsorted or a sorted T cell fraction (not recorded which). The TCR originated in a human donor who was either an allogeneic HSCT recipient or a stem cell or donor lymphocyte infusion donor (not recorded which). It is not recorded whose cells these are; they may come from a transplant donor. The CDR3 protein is CAATGTTNYEQYF. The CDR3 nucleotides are TGTGCCGCAACCGGGACTACGAACTACGAGCAGTACTTC.